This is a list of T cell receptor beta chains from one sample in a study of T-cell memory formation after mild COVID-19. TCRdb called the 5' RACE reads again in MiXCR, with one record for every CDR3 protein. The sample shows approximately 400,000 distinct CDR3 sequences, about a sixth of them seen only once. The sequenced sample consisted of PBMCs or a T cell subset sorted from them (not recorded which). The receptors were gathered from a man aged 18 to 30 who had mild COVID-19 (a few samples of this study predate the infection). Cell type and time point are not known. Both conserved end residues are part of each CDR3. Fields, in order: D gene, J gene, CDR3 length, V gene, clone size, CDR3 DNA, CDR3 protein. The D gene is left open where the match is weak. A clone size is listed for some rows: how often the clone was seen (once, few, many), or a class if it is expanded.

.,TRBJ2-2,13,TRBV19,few,TGTGCCAGTAGTAAAACTGACACCGGGGAGCTGTTTTTT,CASSKTDTGELFF
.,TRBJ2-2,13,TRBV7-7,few,TGTGCTAGCAAATACAGGGATACCGGGGAGCTGTTTTTT,CASKYRDTGELFF
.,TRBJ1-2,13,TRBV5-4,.,TGTGCCAGCAGCGCCGACAGAAACTATGGCTACACCTTC,CASSADRNYGYTF
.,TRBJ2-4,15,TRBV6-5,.,TGTGCCAGCAGTTACTCACTCCTAGCCAAAAACATTCAGTACTTC,CASSYSLLAKNIQYF
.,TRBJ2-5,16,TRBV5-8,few,TGTGCCAGCAGCTTGGTGGGCCGTGGGGCCCAAGAGACCCAGTACTTC,CASSLVGRGAQETQYF
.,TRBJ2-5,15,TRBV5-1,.,TGCGCCAGCAGCTTGGCCTTTACCATTAGAGAGACCCAGTACTTC,CASSLAFTIRETQYF
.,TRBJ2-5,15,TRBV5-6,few,TGTGCCAGCAGCTTGAGCAGGTGGACTCAAGAGACCCAGTACTTC,CASSLSRWTQETQYF
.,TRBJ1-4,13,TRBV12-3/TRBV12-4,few,TGTGCCAGCAGTTTAGCCACTAGGGAAAAACTGTTTTTT,CASSLATREKLFF
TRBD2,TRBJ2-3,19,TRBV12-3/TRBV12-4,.,TGTGCCAGCAGTTTAGTGGGACTAGGGCGCCCCGGGAGCACAGATACGCAGTATTTT,CASSLVGLGRPGSTDTQYF
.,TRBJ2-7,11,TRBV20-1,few,TGCAGTGCTAGATTGGGCCTCGCGCAGTACTTC,CSARLGLAQYF
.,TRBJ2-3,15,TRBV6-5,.,TGTGCCAGCAGTTCCCCCTCCGTTCCTGAGGATACGCAGTATTTT,CASSSPSVPEDTQYF
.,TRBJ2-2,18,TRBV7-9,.,TGTGCCAGCAGTCACCTTATCGGGGGGCGCAGCGTCACCGGGGAGCTGTTTTTT,CASSHLIGGRSVTGELFF
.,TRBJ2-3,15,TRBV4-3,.,TGCGCCAGCAGCCAAGATTGGGACCAGGGGTATACGCAGTATTTT,CASSQDWDQGYTQYF
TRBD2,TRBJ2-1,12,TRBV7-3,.,TGTGCCAGCAGCCGCGGGAGCCATGAGCAGTTCTTC,CASSRGSHEQFF
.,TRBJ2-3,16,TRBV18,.,TGTGCCAGCTCACCACAGGGACAACTCAGCACAGATACGCAGTATTTT,CASSPQGQLSTDTQYF
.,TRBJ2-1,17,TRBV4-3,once,TGCGCCAGCAGCCAAGATGGCCCGGGGGGCCCCTACAATGAGCAGTTCTTC,CASSQDGPGGPYNEQFF
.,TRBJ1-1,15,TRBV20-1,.,TGCAGTGCTGGGGCAGCAGGGCGAGCGAACACTGAAGCTTTCTTT,CSAGAAGRANTEAFF
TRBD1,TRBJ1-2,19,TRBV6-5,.,TGTGCCAGCAGTTACCTCCAGGGGACAGGGCTGAGAGCTAACTATGGCTACACCTTC,CASSYLQGTGLRANYGYTF
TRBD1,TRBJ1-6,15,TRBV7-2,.,TGTGCCAGCAGCCTGTTCGGACAGGTTAATTCACCCCTCCACTTT,CASSLFGQVNSPLHF
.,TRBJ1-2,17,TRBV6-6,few,TGTGCCAGCAGTTACTCGATAACACCCTCCCAAGGCTATGGCTACACCTTC,CASSYSITPSQGYGYTF
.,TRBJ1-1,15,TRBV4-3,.,TGCGCCAGCAGCCAACCGGGACGGCCGAACACTGAAGCTTTCTTT,CASSQPGRPNTEAFF
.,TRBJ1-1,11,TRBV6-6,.,TGTTCCAGCAGTTATTCGGCTGAAGCTTTCTTT,CSSSYSAEAFF
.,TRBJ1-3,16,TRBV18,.,TGTGCCAGCTCCCCCAGAGGACAGAGCTCTGGAAACACCATATATTTT,CASSPRGQSSGNTIYF
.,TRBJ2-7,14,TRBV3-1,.,TGTGCCAGCAGCCAAGCCGGGGGCCCCTACGAGCAGTACTTC,CASSQAGGPYEQYF
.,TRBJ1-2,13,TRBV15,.,TGTGCCACCAGCACCTCCCGGGCTTATGGCTACACCTTC,CATSTSRAYGYTF
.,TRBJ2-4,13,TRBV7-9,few,TGTGCCAGCAGCTGGACGGGAAGTGGCATTCAGTACTTC,CASSWTGSGIQYF
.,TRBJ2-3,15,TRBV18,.,TGTGCCAGCAAACCTGGGGTCTCTAGCACAGATACGCAGTATTTT,CASKPGVSSTDTQYF
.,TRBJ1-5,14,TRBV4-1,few,TGCGCCAGCAGCCACGGCAGAGGCAATCAGCCCCAGCATTTT,CASSHGRGNQPQHF
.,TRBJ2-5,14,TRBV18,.,TGTGCCAGCTCACCGCGAACAGGGTCGGAGACCCAGTACTTC,CASSPRTGSETQYF
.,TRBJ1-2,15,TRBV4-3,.,TGCGCCAGCAGCCAAAATCGGGACGCACCTTATGGCTACACCTTC,CASSQNRDAPYGYTF
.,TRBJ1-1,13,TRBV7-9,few,TGTGCCAGCGGACGACAGGTGACACCTGAAGCTTTCTTT,CASGRQVTPEAFF
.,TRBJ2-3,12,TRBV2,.,TGTGCCAGCGTGGGGGTCACAGATACGCAGTATTTT,CASVGVTDTQYF
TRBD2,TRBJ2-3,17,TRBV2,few,TGTGCCAGCAGTGCAACCTGGGGGGGACCCGGCACAGATACGCAGTATTTT,CASSATWGGPGTDTQYF
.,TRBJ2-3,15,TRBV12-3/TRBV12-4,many,TGTGCCAGCAGTTTAGGGGCAGGGACTACAGATACGCAGTATTTT,CASSLGAGTTDTQYF
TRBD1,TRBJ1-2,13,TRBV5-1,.,TGCGCCAGCAGCTGGCAGGGGGCGCGAGGCTACACCTTC,CASSWQGARGYTF
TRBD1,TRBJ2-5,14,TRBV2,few,TGTGCCAGCACCAGGACAGGTCGGACAGAGACCCAGTACTTC,CASTRTGRTETQYF
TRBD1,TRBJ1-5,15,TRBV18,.,TGTGCCAGCTCACCGAGGCAGGGGGCAGAGCAGCCCCAGCATTTT,CASSPRQGAEQPQHF
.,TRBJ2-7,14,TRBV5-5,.,TGTGCCAGCAGCCCCCTCGGCCCTGATCTCGAGCAGTACTTC,CASSPLGPDLEQYF
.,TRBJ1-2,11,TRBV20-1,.,TGCAGTGGCGACCGTACCTATGGCTACACCTTC,CSGDRTYGYTF
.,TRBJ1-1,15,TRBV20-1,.,TGCAGTGCCGACCGAGACCCTTGGTTTCCCACTGAAGCTTTCTTT,CSADRDPWFPTEAFF
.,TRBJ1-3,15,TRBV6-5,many,TGTGCCAGCAGGGGAGGCAGTATCTCTGGAAACACCATATATTTT,CASRGGSISGNTIYF
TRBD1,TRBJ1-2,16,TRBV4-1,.,TGCGCCAGCAGCCAGGGACAGGGCCGGACTAACTATGGCTACACCTTC,CASSQGQGRTNYGYTF
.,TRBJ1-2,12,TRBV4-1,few,TGCGCCAGCAGCCAAGAGCGTAATGGCTACACCTTC,CASSQERNGYTF
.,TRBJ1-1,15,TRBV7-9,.,TGTGCCAGCAGCTCAGCAGGGGTCCGGAACACTGAAGCTTTCTTT,CASSSAGVRNTEAFF
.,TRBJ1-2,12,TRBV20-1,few,TGCAGGACCGACAGGCCTAACTATGGCTACACCTTC,CRTDRPNYGYTF
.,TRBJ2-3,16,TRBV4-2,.,TGTGCCAGCAGCCAAGTTTCGAGAACTGGCCCAGATACGCAGTATTTT,CASSQVSRTGPDTQYF
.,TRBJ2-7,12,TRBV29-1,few,TGCAGCGCTAGCAAGAGCTCCTACGAGCAGTACTTC,CSASKSSYEQYF
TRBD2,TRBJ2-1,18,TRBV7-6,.,TGTGCCAGCAGCTTCGGACCCGGGACTAGCGGGGGATACAATGAGCAGTTCTTC,CASSFGPGTSGGYNEQFF
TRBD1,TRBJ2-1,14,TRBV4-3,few,TGCGCCAGCAGCCGGTCCCGGGACAGCTATGAGCAGTTCTTC,CASSRSRDSYEQFF
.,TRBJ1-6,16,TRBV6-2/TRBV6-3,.,TGTGCCAGCAGTTACGGGGTCGGTGAGGAAAATTCACCCCTCCACTTT,CASSYGVGEENSPLHF
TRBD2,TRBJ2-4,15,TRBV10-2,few,TGCGCCAGCAGTGAGAACGGGCGGGGGGGAAACATTCAGTACTTC,CASSENGRGGNIQYF
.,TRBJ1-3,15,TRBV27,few,TGTGCCAGCAGTTTACAGGGATTATCTGGAAACACCATATATTTT,CASSLQGLSGNTIYF